A single sample gave rise to the 30 T cell receptor beta chains below, sequenced in a study of blood T cell repertoires in COVID-19. Clones were sequenced by immunoSEQ multiplex PCR, and TCRdb holds only the in-frame ones, with some missing. Found here are approximately 150,000 clones, roughly 84% of them singletons; the top ten hold 15% to 20%. Sequenced input: PBMCs or T cells enriched from blood (not recorded which). The receptors shown here come from a man aged 60 to 69 who had recovered from COVID-19.

The CDR3 coding sequence is TGTGCCAGCACCGGACACACGACAACTAATGAAAAACTGTTTTTT. Its protein is CASTGHTTTNEKLFF. The gene calls are TRBV7-2 and TRBJ1-4; D might be TRBD1 (5 bases). V lost 7 bases and J lost 0, with 12 bases in between. Germline assignment: CDR1 SGHTA and CDR2 FQGNSA. The CDR3 consists of 15 residues.

The J gene is TRBJ1-1, the V gene TRBV5-1; possible D gene TRBD1, 5 bases. This CDR3 region has 14 residues. Germline V lookup: CDR1 SGHRS, CDR2 YFSETQ. Trimming stripped 6 bases from V and 2 bases from J, with 14 bases between. Written as DNA, the CDR3 is TGCGCCAGCACCACAGGTCTCTACAACACTGAAGCTTTCTTT. Translated: CASTTGLYNTEAFF. The variable domain in full, with the rest retrieved from reference TRBV5-1 and TRBJ1-1, is KAGVTQTPRYLIKTRGQQVTLSCSPISGHRSVSWYQQTPGQGLQFLFEYFSETQRNKGNFPGRFSGRQFSNSRSEMNVSTLELGDSALYLCASTTGLYNTEAFFGQGTRLTVV.

The chain is built from TRBV12-5 and TRBJ1-1; D unresolved. Germline lookup yields CDR1 LGHNT and CDR2 FRNRAP. The CDR3 contains 13 residues. V lost 3 bases and J lost 4, with 9 bases in between. Here the CDR3 DNA reads TGTGCTAGTGGTTTTAGGGAGTTCACTGAAGCTTTCTTT. Its translation is CASGFREFTEAFF.

The rearrangement joins TRBV28 to TRBJ1-2; TRBD1 is a possible D gene (5 bases). This CDR3 region has 15 residues. The germline gives CDR1 MDHEN, CDR2 SYDVKM. V was shortened by 6 bases and J by 5 bases, with 19 bases between the two germline ends. As DNA, the CDR3 is TGTGCCAGCAGGTTACTGCGGGGGGGACGGTATGGCTACACCTTC. Its translation is CASRLLRGGRYGYTF.

This chain joins TRBV28 and TRBJ2-1; 13 bases line up with TRBD2. Germline loops: CDR1 MDHEN, CDR2 SYDVKM. The CDR3 is 17 amino acids. J lost 0 bases, V lost 2 bases, and 1 base had no gene match. The CDR3 region has the DNA TGTGCCAGCAGTTTAGGACTAGCGGGAGCCTCCTACAATGAGCAGTTCTTC. This gives the protein CASSLGLAGASYNEQFF.

The chain couples TRBV6-5 to TRBJ1-5; 7 bases align to TRBD1. J gave up 3 bases and V 6 bases, and 5 bases lay outside the gene matches. The germline V gene has CDR1 MNHEY and CDR2 SVGAGI. The CDR3 contains 14 residues. The CDR3 loop reads CASRAGQSNQPQHF. The CDR3, as DNA: TGTGCCAGCAGGGCGGGACAGTCCAATCAGCCCCAGCATTTT.

This clone turned up a few times. The chain joins TRBV4-1 to TRBJ1-3; the D gene is possibly TRBD1 (6 bases). V was shortened by 0 bases and J by 2 bases, with 11 bases between the two germline ends. Germline V CDR1 and CDR2: MGHRA, YSYEKL. The CDR3 has 16 residues. CDR3 in DNA: TGCGCCAGCAGCCAAGAGGGAGGGGGGGCTGGAAACACCATATATTTT. This translates into CASSQEGGGAGNTIYF.

The V gene is TRBV4-1, the J gene TRBJ1-1; weak D call: TRBD1 (5 bases). V was cut by 6 bases and J by 1 base, with 18 bases left in between. This CDR3 is built from 16 residues. Germline V gives CDR1 MGHRA, CDR2 YSYEKL. The CDR3, as DNA: TGCGCCAGCAGTCTCAAGGCCCTCACAGGGAACACTGAAGCTTTCTTT. The encoded protein is CASSLKALTGNTEAFF.

The chain couples TRBV5-4 to TRBJ2-3; the match to TRBD2 covers 12 bases. The germline CDR1 and CDR2 sequences are SGHNT and YYREEE (reference sequence). Unmatched junction bases numbered 9, after V lost 4 bases and J lost 6 bases. There are 16 residues in the CDR3. The chain's CDR3 is CASSAMTSGGDDTQYF. CDR3 in DNA: TGTGCCAGCAGCGCGATGACTAGCGGGGGTGACGATACGCAGTATTTT.

The genes are TRBV5-1 and TRBJ2-2; D is unresolved. This CDR3 comprises 17 residues. Germline-derived CDR1 and CDR2 are SGHRS and YFSETQ. Trimming cost V 3 bases and J 5 bases, with 20 bases left between them. The CDR3 here is CASSSLSTPRGTGELFF. The CDR3 DNA follows: TGCGCCAGCAGCTCGCTCTCAACCCCCCGAGGAACCGGGGAGCTGTTTTTT.

J is TRBJ2-5 and V is TRBV5-6; 7 bases align to TRBD1. Per the germline V gene, CDR1 is SGHDT and CDR2 is YYEEEE. CDR3 size: 18 residues. Trimming removed 4 bases from V and 2 bases from J; junction bases left unmatched: 17. DNA for the CDR3: TGTGCCAGCAGCACAGGACAGGCCCGACCAAGCTCACAAGAGACCCAGTACTTC. It is translated as CASSTGQARPSSQETQYF.

J is TRBJ1-1 and V is TRBV19, with 7 bases matching TRBD1. The V gene end was trimmed by 3 bases and the J gene end by 5 bases; junction bases not matched to a gene: 6. CDR3 length equals 14 residues. CDR1 LNHDA and CDR2 SQIVND come from the germline V gene (reference sequence). The CDR3 sequence is CASSIRGRVTEAFF. The CDR3 DNA follows: TGTGCCAGTAGTATTAGGGGGCGCGTGACTGAAGCTTTCTTT.

The rearrangement joins TRBV25-1 to TRBJ1-5; a weak D match, TRBD1 (6 bases). The CDR3 has 17 amino acids. From germline, CDR1 is MGHDK and CDR2 SYGVNS. Trimming took 3 bases from V and 5 from J, leaving 20 bases between them. The CDR3 nucleotides are TGTGCCAGCAGTGATAAAAAACAGGGAGGGCTAGATCAGCCCCAGCATTTT. Residues: CASSDKKQGGLDQPQHF.

CDR3 DNA: TGTGCCAGCAGCCCCCGGACAGCGAACACTGAAGCTTTCTTT. Its translation: CASSPRTANTEAFF. The chain carries TRBV5-4 and TRBJ1-1; D might be TRBD1 (6 bases). V gave up 4 bases and J gave up 1 base, with 11 bases separating them. The CDR3 runs to 14 residues. Per the germline V gene, CDR1 is SGHNT and CDR2 is YYREEE (reference sequence).

This chain connects TRBV2 to TRBJ2-2; TRBD1 aligns across 11 bases. J gave up 2 bases and V 4 bases, and 15 bases lay outside the gene matches. CDR3 length equals 20 residues. Germline lookup yields CDR1 SNHLY and CDR2 FYNNEI. This CDR3 reads CASSGGTGGFRGTNTGELFF. The CDR3, as DNA: TGTGCCAGCAGTGGTGGGACAGGGGGATTTCGGGGCACCAACACCGGGGAGCTGTTTTTT. The full variable domain, rest sourced from reference TRBV2 and TRBJ2-2, is EPEVTQTPSHQVTQMGQEVILRCVPISNHLYFYWYRQILGQKVEFLVSFYNNEISEKSEIFDDQFSVERPDGSNFTLKIRSTKLEDSAMYFCASSGGTGGFRGTNTGELFFGEGSRLTVL.

The CDR3 DNA reads TGTGCCAGCAGTGACAGGGGGCGCGGGGAGACCCAGTACTTC. Translated, it gives CASSDRGRGETQYF. This chain connects TRBV2 to TRBJ2-5, with 8 bases identical to TRBD1. Germline V lookup: CDR1 SNHLY, CDR2 FYNNEI. CDR3 length equals 14 residues. Losses at the gene ends were 3 bases for V and 5 bases for J; bases not matched to a gene: 5.

The chain carries TRBV5-1 and TRBJ2-5, with unresolved D. The CDR3 is made up of 13 amino acids. Trimming shortened V by 1 base and J by 5 bases, and 9 bases separated the two germline ends. Germline V lookup: CDR1 SGHRS, CDR2 YFSETQ. CDR3 sequence reads: CASSLSVAETQYF. The CDR3, as DNA: TGCGCCAGCAGCTTGAGCGTGGCGGAGACCCAGTACTTC.

The chain has TRBV15 and TRBJ1-1, with 7 positions matching TRBD1. The V and J ends lost 5 bases and 0 bases, in that order; junction bases with no gene match: 6. The germline V gene has CDR1 LNHNV and CDR2 YYDKDF (reference sequence). The CDR3 has 15 amino acids. The DNA of the CDR3 is TGTGCCACCAGCTGGGACAGAATCATGAACACTGAAGCTTTCTTT. Encoded protein: CATSWDRIMNTEAFF.

The chain has TRBV5-1 and TRBJ2-7; 8 nucleotides match TRBD1. Trimming at V came to 3 bases and at J to 6 bases, leaving 8 bases not matched to a gene. The germline gives CDR1 SGHRS, CDR2 YFSETQ. The CDR3 extends over 14 amino acids. The CDR3 DNA is TGCGCCAGCAGCTCCTCGGGACAGGAGGGCGAGCAGTACTTC. Translated: CASSSSGQEGEQYF.

This chain joins TRBV5-1 and TRBJ1-1; possibly TRBD1 for D (6 bases). The CDR3 covers 14 residues. CDR1 and CDR2 (germline): SGHRS, YFSETQ. V was pared by 1 base and J by 0 bases, with 7 bases between. CDR3 protein: CASSLTGLNTEAFF. CDR3 DNA sequence: TGCGCCAGCAGCTTGACAGGGTTGAACACTGAAGCTTTCTTT.

This chain connects TRBV18 to TRBJ2-3; 10 bases are shared with TRBD2. The CDR3 contains 16 residues. CDR1 and CDR2 from the germline V gene are KGHSH and LQKENI. With 6 bases clipped from V and 2 bases from J, the junction kept 8 bases outside the gene matches. CDR3 residues: CASSPTSGRNTDTQYF. CDR3 in DNA: TGTGCCAGCTCCCCGACTAGCGGGCGCAACACAGATACGCAGTATTTT.

The chain has TRBV5-1 and TRBJ2-5; D is perhaps TRBD2 (6 bases). CDR1 and CDR2 from the germline V gene are SGHRS and YFSETQ. The CDR3 loop spans 13 amino acids. Trimming took off 4 bases at V and 1 base at J, with 8 bases between the two ends. Written as DNA, the CDR3 is TGCGCCAGCAGCCGGGAGATCCAAGAGACCCAGTACTTC. Protein product: CASSREIQETQYF. Full variable domain (outside the CDR3, taken from reference TRBV5-1 and TRBJ2-5): KAGVTQTPRYLIKTRGQQVTLSCSPISGHRSVSWYQQTPGQGLQFLFEYFSETQRNKGNFPGRFSGRQFSNSRSEMNVSTLELGDSALYLCASSREIQETQYFGPGTRLLVL.

This rearrangement joins TRBV2 to TRBJ1-2; 9 bases fit TRBD1. V lost 6 bases, J lost 8 bases, and 7 bases stayed unmatched. The germline gives CDR1 SNHLY, CDR2 FYNNEI. The CDR3 length is 13 residues. The CDR3 DNA reads TGTGCCAGCAGACAGGGACAGGGAAGCGGCTACACCTTC. Translation gives CASRQGQGSGYTF. Looking up the rest from reference TRBV2 and TRBJ1-2 gives the full variable domain: EPEVTQTPSHQVTQMGQEVILRCVPISNHLYFYWYRQILGQKVEFLVSFYNNEISEKSEIFDDQFSVERPDGSNFTLKIRSTKLEDSAMYFCASRQGQGSGYTFGSGTRLTVV.

The rearrangement joins TRBV18 to TRBJ2-1; D not resolved. CDR1 and CDR2 (germline): KGHSH, LQKENI. The CDR3 runs to 16 residues. The germline V and J ends were trimmed by 2 bases and 2 bases, with 13 bases remaining between them. In DNA, the CDR3 is TGTGCCAGCTCACCAAGGTTGGCGGCTACCTACAATGAGCAGTTCTTC. It specifies CASSPRLAATYNEQFF.

As DNA, the CDR3 is TGTGCCAGCAGTGAGAGCGGACGGGGCTCCTACGAGCAGTACTTC. Amino acid sequence: CASSESGRGSYEQYF. The V gene is TRBV2, the J gene TRBJ2-7, with a possible D match to TRBD2 (5 bases). V gave up 3 bases and J gave up 0 bases, with 12 bases separating them. The CDR3 covers 15 residues. Germline lookup yields CDR1 SNHLY and CDR2 FYNNEI.

This chain joins TRBV7-9 and TRBJ1-2; 9 nucleotides agree with TRBD1. The V and J ends lost 5 bases and 5 bases, in that order; junction bases with no gene match: 3. CDR1 is SEHNR and CDR2 is FQNEAQ in the germline V gene (reference sequence). The CDR3 totals 13 residues. In DNA, the CDR3 is TGTGCCAGCAGCCCGGGACAGGGATATGGCTACACCTTC. Protein sequence: CASSPGQGYGYTF.

The rearrangement links TRBV5-5 to TRBJ2-3; 15 bases are a match to TRBD2. Germline V CDR1 and CDR2: SGHKS, YYEKEE (reference sequence). Germline trimming cut 1 base from V and 2 bases from J; bases unmatched to any gene: 5. The CDR3 runs to 18 residues. CDR3: CASSLLGLAGGYTDTQYF. Here the CDR3 DNA reads TGTGCCAGCAGCTTGTTGGGACTAGCGGGAGGCTACACAGATACGCAGTATTTT.

The chain uses TRBV9 and TRBJ2-7; TRBD2 might be the D (6 bases). Germline CDR1 and CDR2: SGDLS and YYNGEE. The V end was cut by 2 bases, the J end by 4 bases, with 13 bases between. The CDR3 covers 14 residues. The CDR3 bases are TGTGCCAGCAGCGTCGGAGGGATTGGATACGAGCAGTACTTC. It translates to CASSVGGIGYEQYF.

The V and J genes are TRBV20-1 and TRBJ1-2; D might be TRBD1 (5 bases). The V and J ends lost 5 bases and 2 bases respectively, with 6 bases between them. Per the germline V gene, CDR1 is DFQATT and CDR2 is SNEGSKA (reference sequence). The CDR3 consists of 11 residues. Here the CDR3 DNA reads TGCAGTGCTGACAGCAACTATGGCTACACCTTC. Translated, it gives CSADSNYGYTF.

V gene TRBV24-1 combines with J gene TRBJ1-4, with D unclear. Trimming shortened V by 5 bases and J by 8 bases, and 8 bases separated the two germline ends. The CDR3 sequence is 12 residues long. The V gene's germline CDR1 is KGHDR and CDR2 SFDVKD. The CDR3 DNA reads as TGTGCCACCAGTGGAACCGGGGAAAAACTGTTTTTT. Translating it yields CATSGTGEKLFF.